A selection of T cell receptor beta chains follows, all from one sample in a study of CD8 T cells in Susac syndrome. Each CDR3 protein gets one entry after TCRdb re-called the immunoSEQ multiplex PCR reads with MiXCR. The sample comprises some 200,000 distinct CDR3 sequences, about 95% of which are singletons, and 0.085% to 0.1% rests with the top ten. The sequenced sample was CD4+ T cells from PBMCs. The receptors stem from a human donor with multiple sclerosis. Each CDR3 is given with its conserved first and last residue. A D gene is named only where the DNA matches it firmly. The size of a clone is reported for some rows only, either as once, few or many, or as a class for expanded clones.

d_gene	v_gene	j_gene	abundance	CDR3aa	CDR3nt
-	TRBV28	TRBJ2-4	-	CASSPSGFNIQYF	TGTGCCAGCAGTCCCTCAGGGTTTAACATTCAGTACTTC
-	TRBV5-6	TRBJ2-3	-	CASNHVPVGGDTQYF	TGTGCCAGCAACCACGTCCCAGTCGGAGGAGATACGCAGTATTTT
TRBD1	TRBV20-1	TRBJ2-7	-	CSASLGTVSEQYF	TGCAGTGCTAGTCTCGGGACAGTCTCCGAGCAGTACTTC
-	TRBV28	TRBJ2-3	-	CASSFWDRSTDTQYF	TGTGCCAGCAGTTTCTGGGACCGAAGCACAGATACGCAGTATTTT
TRBD1	TRBV27	TRBJ1-2	-	CASKGTGLTVYGYTF	TGTGCCAGCAAAGGGACAGGGTTGACGGTTTATGGCTACACCTTC
TRBD1	TRBV20-1	TRBJ1-2	-	CSAREARQGPYGYTF	TGCAGTGCTAGAGAAGCTCGACAGGGGCCGTATGGCTACACCTTC
-	TRBV6-1	TRBJ2-1	-	CATTPRTFGSYNEQFF	TGTGCCACCACCCCCCGGACGTTCGGGTCCTACAATGAGCAGTTCTTC
-	TRBV12-3/TRBV12-4	TRBJ2-7	-	CASSPLWGSRSYEQYF	TGTGCCAGCAGTCCGCTATGGGGAAGTAGGTCCTACGAGCAGTACTTC
-	TRBV25-1	TRBJ1-6	-	CASSEYEDSPLHF	TGTGCCAGCAGTGAGTACGAGGATTCACCCCTCCACTTT
-	TRBV20-1	TRBJ2-1	-	CSASRYEQFF	TGCAGTGCCAGTCGTTATGAGCAGTTCTTC
-	TRBV6-2/TRBV6-3	TRBJ2-1	-	CASSFGSSIHNEQFF	TGTGCCAGCAGTTTCGGTAGTAGCATCCACAATGAGCAGTTCTTC
-	TRBV15	TRBJ1-5	-	CATSTRGVRGSQPQHF	TGTGCCACCAGCACCCGGGGAGTCCGAGGCTCTCAGCCCCAGCATTTT
TRBD1	TRBV6-1	TRBJ1-2	few	CASSEDRGGYTF	TGTGCCAGCAGTGAAGACAGGGGCGGCTACACCTTC
TRBD2	TRBV25-1	TRBJ2-5	-	CASSEPKGLAGEETQYF	TGTGCCAGCAGTGAACCTAAGGGACTAGCGGGGGAAGAGACCCAGTACTTC
-	TRBV20-1	TRBJ1-5	-	CSATGRYNQPQHF	TGCAGTGCGACGGGACGGTACAATCAGCCCCAGCATTTT
-	TRBV28	TRBJ2-5	-	CASGPQLGTQYF	TGTGCCAGCGGCCCTCAATTGGGGACCCAGTACTTC
TRBD2	TRBV18	TRBJ2-3	-	CASSPLAVSTDTQYF	TGTGCCAGCTCACCTCTAGCGGTTAGCACAGATACGCAGTATTTT
-	TRBV20-1	TRBJ1-1	-	CSARDGAGSSEAFF	TGCAGTGCTAGAGATGGGGCGGGTTCGAGTGAAGCTTTCTTT
-	TRBV25-1	TRBJ1-1	-	CASSSQGAGDTEAFF	TGTGCCAGCAGTTCGCAGGGCGCCGGGGACACTGAAGCTTTCTTT
-	TRBV25-1	TRBJ2-2	-	CASSERLAGELFF	TGTGCCAGCAGTGAACGGTTGGCCGGGGAGCTGTTTTTT
TRBD2	TRBV29-1	TRBJ2-7	-	CSVEDWLAGVVYEQYF	TGCAGCGTTGAAGATTGGCTAGCGGGAGTCGTTTACGAGCAGTACTTC
TRBD2	TRBV20-1	TRBJ2-1	-	CSASGLSSGRAEFF	TGCAGTGCTAGTGGATTGAGTAGCGGGAGGGCGGAGTTCTTC
-	TRBV15	TRBJ1-3	-	CATSSGGSGFYF	TGTGCCACCAGCAGTGGAGGGTCGGGTTTCTATTTT
-	TRBV12-3/TRBV12-4	TRBJ2-3	-	CASMTDTQYF	TGTGCCAGCATGACAGATACGCAGTATTTT
TRBD2	TRBV3-1	TRBJ2-3	-	CASSAQRGGYTDTQYF	TGTGCCAGCAGCGCTCAGCGGGGGGGATACACAGATACGCAGTATTTT
-	TRBV29-1	TRBJ2-1	-	CSVVPGSSYNEQFF	TGCAGCGTTGTCCCAGGGAGCTCCTACAATGAGCAGTTCTTC
-	TRBV21-1	TRBJ2-6	-	CASSKNRSSGANVLTF	TGTGCCAGCAGCAAAAACCGCAGCTCTGGGGCCAACGTCCTGACTTTC
-	TRBV19	TRBJ2-3	-	CASSIPDGRDTQYF	TGTGCCAGTAGTATACCTGACGGGCGGGATACGCAGTATTTT
TRBD2	TRBV4-1	TRBJ2-3	once	CASSQAPLAGVDTQYF	TGCGCCAGCAGCCAAGCCCCACTAGCGGGAGTGGATACGCAGTATTTT
-	TRBV19	TRBJ2-5	-	CASSSGVIGETQYF	TGTGCCAGTAGTAGCGGAGTTATCGGGGAGACCCAGTACTTC
TRBD1	TRBV15	TRBJ1-2	-	CATSSRTGGGYTF	TGTGCCACCAGCAGCCGGACAGGGGGAGGCTACACCTTC
-	TRBV15	TRBJ2-5	-	CATSRTTGTWGETQYF	TGTGCCACCAGCAGGACTACGGGGACCTGGGGAGAGACCCAGTACTTC
-	TRBV2	TRBJ2-1	once	CASSLSNPNEQFF	TGTGCCAGCAGTCTGTCCAACCCCAATGAGCAGTTCTTC
-	TRBV4-1	TRBJ2-3	-	CASSQDWGTTDTQYF	TGCGCCAGCAGCCAAGATTGGGGGACCACAGATACGCAGTATTTT
-	TRBV19	TRBJ1-2	-	CASSIAAGGTNYGCTF	TGTGCCAGTAGTATAGCAGCCGGGGGCACTAACTATGGCTGCACCTTC
TRBD2	TRBV18	TRBJ2-1	-	CASSPGLAGANNEQFF	TGTGCCAGCTCACCGGGACTAGCGGGAGCAAACAATGAGCAGTTCTTC
TRBD2	TRBV4-1	TRBJ2-1	-	CASSQDRGGNEQFF	TGCGCCAGCAGCCAAGACCGGGGGGGTAATGAGCAGTTCTTC
TRBD1	TRBV6-1	TRBJ2-5	few	CASGEQGEETQYF	TGTGCCAGCGGGGAACAGGGGGAAGAGACCCAGTACTTC
TRBD1	TRBV10-3	TRBJ2-7	-	CAISEGQGQYEQYF	TGTGCCATCAGTGAAGGACAGGGACAGTACGAGCAGTACTTC
-	TRBV2	TRBJ1-1	-	CASSDEQNTEAFF	TGTGCCAGCAGTGATGAACAGAACACTGAAGCTTTCTTT
-	TRBV15	TRBJ2-2	-	CATSRDRLSLTGELFF	TGTGCCACCAGCAGAGACAGGCTGTCTTTAACCGGGGAGCTGTTTTTT